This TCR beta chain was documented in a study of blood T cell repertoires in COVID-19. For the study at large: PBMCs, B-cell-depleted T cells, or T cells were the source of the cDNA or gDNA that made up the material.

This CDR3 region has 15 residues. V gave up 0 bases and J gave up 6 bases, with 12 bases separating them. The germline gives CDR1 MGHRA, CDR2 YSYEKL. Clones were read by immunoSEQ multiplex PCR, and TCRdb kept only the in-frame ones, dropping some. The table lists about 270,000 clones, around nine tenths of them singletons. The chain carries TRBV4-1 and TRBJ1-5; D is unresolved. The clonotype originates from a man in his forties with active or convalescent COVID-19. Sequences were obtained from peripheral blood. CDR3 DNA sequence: TGCGCCAGCAGCCAAGATGCAGCGGGTGCTCAGCCCCAGCATTTT. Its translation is CASSQDAAGAQPQHF.